This entry is about one T cell receptor beta chain. In this sample, this clone turned up a few times. There is no known antigen for this receptor. An end of the junction does not agree with germline; a read error may underlie this. This sample was taken from a study of blood T cell repertoires in COVID-19 (dated by TCRdb to the early 2020s). About the study as a whole: Samples from collaborators originated in the United States, Italy and Spain and spanned both the acute and convalescent phases of COVID-19. The material from the prospective study consisted of cDNA or gDNA derived from T cells, B-cell-depleted T cells, or PBMCs. Where HLA class I and class II types were available, the types were taken from metadata supplied by the sample provider, not from assay-based typing. The samples were drawn from two sources: the first 160 participants of the ongoing ImmuneRACE study, and 950 to 1,500 subjects contributed by 6 global collaborators. Deeply sampled blood TCRbeta repertoires from subjects exposed to, actively infected with, or recovered from COVID-19 were included in the dataset. A de-identified subject ID, COVID-19 status, age in years and sex were almost always included in the sample metadata. The repertoires were released in a freely available public database meant as a resource for research on the immune response to SARS-CoV-2. What the study reported, not specific to this receptor: How much clinical and demographic metadata was included differed by source and by participant, and the metadata was provided uncurated.

TCRbeta CDR3 regions were amplified from genomic DNA by means of the immunoSEQ Assay, a bias-controlled multiplex PCR. Processing in the source paper ran as follows. The number of nucleated cells in each sample was estimated from the amplification of reference gene primers within the assay. To quantify the absolute abundance of each unique TCRbeta CDR3 rearrangement, sequence reads were collapsed and filtered. Productive Simpson clonality was computed per sample as the square root of Simpson's diversity index over productive rearrangements. TCRdb took this table from immuneACCESS and kept in-frame rearrangements with V and J called. Such tables lack part of the clones; where checked against another copy, unresolved V genes explain under half of the gap, and the rest is unexplained. V, J and clone size derive from that table, while D and trimming were established from the DNA sequence. The sample table holds 95,000 to 150,000 clones, of which 65% to 90% were seen once. The ten largest clones capture approximately 30% of the sample.

The CDR3 measures 13 amino acids from cysteine to phenylalanine. Of the read, only the CDR3 DNA is kept; its 39 bases are in frame from base 1. CDR1 SGHNT and CDR2 YYREEE are derived from the germline V gene (reference sequence). Collaborating institutions collected whole blood in K2EDTA tubes following their own protocols. For TCRbeta analysis, collaborator samples were shipped as frozen whole blood, as isolated PBMCs, or as DNA extracted from either sample type. This TCR was sampled from a woman over 75 with acute or convalescent COVID-19. The chain couples TRBV5-4 to TRBJ1-2; no D gene is confidently identified. Sequenced: peripheral blood. The DNA reads as follows: TGTGCCAGCAGCCACGTCCGGAGGGAGGCTGCCGCTTTC. Its product reads: CASSHVRREAAAF. The CDR3, completed at both ends by the reference TRBV5-4 and TRBJ1-2 genes, gives the full variable domain ETGVTQSPTHLIKTRGQQVTLRCSSQSGHNTVSWYQQALGQGPQFIFQYYREEENGRGNFPPRFSGLQFPNYSSELNVNALELDDSALYLCASSHVRREAAAFGSGTRLTVV.